Listed below are T cell receptor beta chains from one sample, sequenced in a study of shared clonotypes between healthy human individuals. Libraries were prepared by immunoSEQ multiplex PCR; TCRdb keeps only in-frame clonotypes and omits some of them. This sample has about 710,000 clones, with 72% found just once. Material: memory CD4+ T cells sorted from blood. The receptors were gathered from a young woman in good health. CDR3s include the opening cysteine and the closing phenylalanine or tryptophan. Each record gives: V gene, clone size, D gene, J gene, CDR3 protein, CDR3 DNA. D genes are given only for firm matches. Only some rows state a clone size, as once, few, many or a class for expanded clones.

V: TRBV7-9; size: -; D: TRBD1; J: TRBJ2-2; CDR3: CASSRPGQEDTGELFF; DNA: TGTGCCAGCAGCAGACCGGGACAGGAAGACACCGGGGAGCTGTTTTTT
V: TRBV27; size: -; D: -; J: TRBJ2-1; CDR3: CASNRGTDRSSYNEQFF; DNA: TGTGCCAGCAACCGGGGAACCGACAGGAGCTCCTACAATGAGCAGTTCTTC
V: TRBV5-6; size: -; D: TRBD1; J: TRBJ2-2; CDR3: CASSDPGQANTGELFF; DNA: TGTGCCAGCAGCGACCCGGGACAGGCGAACACCGGGGAGCTGTTTTTT
V: TRBV25-1; size: few; D: TRBD1; J: TRBJ2-5; CDR3: CASSPMPHGTGEETQYF; DNA: TGTGCCAGCAGTCCCATGCCCCACGGGACAGGGGAAGAGACCCAGTACTTC
V: TRBV20-1; size: -; D: -; J: TRBJ1-3; CDR3: CSASRGNTIYF; DNA: TGCAGTGCTAGCAGGGGAAACACCATATATTTT
V: TRBV18; size: few; D: -; J: TRBJ1-2; CDR3: CASSPAQGQTYGYTF; DNA: TGTGCCAGCTCACCGGCTCAGGGGCAGACGTATGGCTACACCTTC
V: TRBV30; size: -; D: -; J: TRBJ1-1; CDR3: CAWEFGIGTEAFF; DNA: TGTGCCTGGGAGTTCGGGATAGGCACTGAAGCTTTCTTT
V: TRBV5-1; size: -; D: TRBD2; J: TRBJ2-1; CDR3: CASSLTSGSYNEQFF; DNA: TGCGCCAGCAGCCTAACTAGCGGTTCCTACAATGAGCAGTTCTTC
V: TRBV7-6; size: -; D: TRBD1; J: TRBJ2-5; CDR3: CASSRWTGEGETQYF; DNA: TGTGCCAGCAGCCGTTGGACAGGGGAAGGGGAGACCCAGTACTTC
V: TRBV9; size: -; D: TRBD2; J: TRBJ2-3; CDR3: CASSVGGGSGRGTQYF; DNA: TGTGCCAGCAGCGTAGGGGGAGGGAGCGGACGGGGTACGCAGTATTTT
V: TRBV18; size: -; D: -; J: TRBJ1-4; CDR3: CASSAGGVEEKLFF; DNA: TGTGCCAGCTCCGCAGGCGGGGTTGAGGAAAAACTGTTTTTT
V: TRBV6-6; size: few; D: -; J: TRBJ1-2; CDR3: CASSTVRGGGGYTF; DNA: TGTGCCAGCAGCACGGTTCGGGGCGGAGGTGGCTACACCTTC
V: TRBV29-1; size: -; D: TRBD1; J: TRBJ1-5; CDR3: CSVTGGTNQPQHF; DNA: TGCAGCGTAACAGGGGGTACCAATCAGCCCCAGCATTTT
V: TRBV18; size: -; D: -; J: TRBJ1-3; CDR3: CASSPRGAGSGNTIYF; DNA: TGTGCCAGCTCACCACGAGGGGCAGGGTCTGGAAACACCATATATTTT
V: TRBV2; size: -; D: -; J: TRBJ2-3; CDR3: CASSLGRVDTQYF; DNA: TGTGCCAGCAGCCTCGGCAGGGTGGATACGCAGTATTTT
V: TRBV6-6; size: -; D: -; J: TRBJ2-7; CDR3: CASRGSYEQYF; DNA: TGTGCCAGCAGAGGAAGCTACGAGCAGTACTTC
V: TRBV7-9; size: -; D: -; J: TRBJ1-1; CDR3: CASSLATELPEAFF; DNA: TGTGCCAGCAGCTTAGCGACGGAACTTCCTGAAGCTTTCTTT
V: TRBV10-3; size: -; D: TRBD1; J: TRBJ1-3; CDR3: CAMMTGPGNTIYF; DNA: TGTGCCATGATGACAGGGCCTGGAAACACCATATATTTT
V: TRBV19; size: -; D: -; J: TRBJ1-6; CDR3: CASRLIGNSPLHF; DNA: TGTGCCAGTAGGTTAATTGGGAATTCACCCCTCCACTTT
V: TRBV4-2; size: -; D: -; J: TRBJ2-6; CDR3: CASSRTIGSGANVLTF; DNA: TGTGCCAGCAGCCGAACGATAGGTAGTGGGGCCAACGTCCTGACTTTC
V: TRBV10-2; size: -; D: TRBD2; J: TRBJ2-1; CDR3: CASSELAGGSKYNEQFF; DNA: TGCGCCAGCAGTGAGTTGGCGGGGGGCTCTAAGTACAATGAGCAGTTCTTC
V: TRBV6-5; size: -; D: TRBD1; J: TRBJ1-4; CDR3: CASRDRGRGKLFF; DNA: TGTGCCAGCAGAGACAGGGGGCGCGGGAAACTGTTTTTT
V: TRBV6-4; size: once; D: -; J: TRBJ1-5; CDR3: CASRLKDRPESNQPQHF; DNA: TGTGCCAGCAGATTAAAAGACAGGCCCGAGAGCAATCAGCCCCAGCATTTT
V: TRBV18; size: -; D: -; J: TRBJ2-2; CDR3: CASSPFAGDTGELFF; DNA: TGTGCCAGCTCACCATTTGCAGGCGACACCGGGGAGCTGTTTTTT
V: TRBV4-1; size: once; D: -; J: TRBJ2-6; CDR3: CASSHVPGPNVLTF; DNA: TGCGCCAGCAGCCACGTCCCCGGACCCAACGTCCTGACTTTC